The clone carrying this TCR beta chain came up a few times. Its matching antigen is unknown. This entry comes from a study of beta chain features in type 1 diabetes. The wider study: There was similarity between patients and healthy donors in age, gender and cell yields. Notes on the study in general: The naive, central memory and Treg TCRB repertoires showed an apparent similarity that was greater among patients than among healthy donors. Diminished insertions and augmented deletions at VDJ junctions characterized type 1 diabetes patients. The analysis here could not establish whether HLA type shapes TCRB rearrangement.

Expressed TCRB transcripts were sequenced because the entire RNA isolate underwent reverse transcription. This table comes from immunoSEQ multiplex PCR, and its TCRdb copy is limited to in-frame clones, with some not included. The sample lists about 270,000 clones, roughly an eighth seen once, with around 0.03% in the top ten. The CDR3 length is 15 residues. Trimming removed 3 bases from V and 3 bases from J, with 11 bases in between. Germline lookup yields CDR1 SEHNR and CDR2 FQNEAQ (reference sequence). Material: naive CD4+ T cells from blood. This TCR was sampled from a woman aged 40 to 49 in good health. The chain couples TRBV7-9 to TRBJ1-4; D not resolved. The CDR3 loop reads CASSFSGVPNEKLFF. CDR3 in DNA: TGTGCCAGCAGCTTTAGCGGGGTACCTAATGAAAAACTGTTTTTT.